The rows below give T cell receptor beta chains drawn from one sample of a study of shared clonotypes between healthy human individuals. Libraries were prepared by immunoSEQ multiplex PCR; TCRdb keeps only in-frame clonotypes and omits some of them. The repertoire consists of fewer than 700,000 clones, with roughly four fifths occurring once and the leading ten covering around 12%. The specimen sequenced was PBMCs. The receptors come from a woman in her forties in good health. Some clones in this sample may be carry-over from other donors' samples. CDR3s include the opening cysteine and the closing phenylalanine or tryptophan. The D gene is left open where the match is weak. Size tells how often a clone was seen (once, few, many) or the class of an expanded clone, and some rows leave it out.

j_call: TRBJ2-1; clone_size: -; v_call: TRBV6-1; d_call: -; cdr3_nt: TGTGCCAGCAGTGCCACAGTTCTTTTTGAGCAGTTCTTC; cdr3_aa: CASSATVLFEQFF
j_call: TRBJ2-7; clone_size: -; v_call: TRBV4-3; d_call: -; cdr3_nt: TGCGCCAGCAGCCCAGGACTCTCTTATTCCTACGAGCAGTACTTC; cdr3_aa: CASSPGLSYSYEQYF
j_call: TRBJ1-1; clone_size: -; v_call: TRBV19; d_call: -; cdr3_nt: TGTGCCAGTAGTATATCCACATGGACTGAAGCTTTCTTT; cdr3_aa: CASSISTWTEAFF
j_call: TRBJ2-7; clone_size: -; v_call: TRBV11-2; d_call: TRBD2; cdr3_nt: TGTGCCAGCAGCTTAGTGATCGGGGGGAGCTCCTACGAGCAGTACTTC; cdr3_aa: CASSLVIGGSSYEQYF
j_call: TRBJ2-7; clone_size: -; v_call: TRBV19; d_call: TRBD1; cdr3_nt: TGTGCCAGTAGTCCCCAGACAGGGGGTCAAGTACAGTACTTC; cdr3_aa: CASSPQTGGQVQYF
j_call: TRBJ1-3; clone_size: -; v_call: TRBV11-2; d_call: -; cdr3_nt: TGTGCCAGCAGCCCCGGGACTTCAGGAAACACCATATATTTT; cdr3_aa: CASSPGTSGNTIYF
j_call: TRBJ2-1; clone_size: -; v_call: TRBV6-1; d_call: -; cdr3_nt: TGTGCCAGCTCAACCGACCGTCGTGGTGAGCAGTTCTTC; cdr3_aa: CASSTDRRGEQFF
j_call: TRBJ2-5; clone_size: -; v_call: TRBV7-9; d_call: -; cdr3_nt: TGTGCCAGCAGCTTATCCGCTGCGGGTGGGTTTGGGACCCAGTACTTC; cdr3_aa: CASSLSAAGGFGTQYF
j_call: TRBJ2-1; clone_size: -; v_call: TRBV4-1; d_call: -; cdr3_nt: TGCGCCAGCAGCCAGGGCCCTACCGCGAGTGAGCAGTTCTTC; cdr3_aa: CASSQGPTASEQFF
j_call: TRBJ2-3; clone_size: -; v_call: TRBV7-2; d_call: -; cdr3_nt: TGTGCCAGCAGCTTCCTAGTAGGGTACACAGATACGCAGTATTTT; cdr3_aa: CASSFLVGYTDTQYF
j_call: TRBJ1-2; clone_size: once; v_call: TRBV7-9; d_call: -; cdr3_nt: TGTGCCAGCAGCTTAAGGCAGGGGTATGGCTACACCTTC; cdr3_aa: CASSLRQGYGYTF
j_call: TRBJ2-7; clone_size: -; v_call: TRBV18; d_call: TRBD2; cdr3_nt: TGTGCCAGCTCCGATTCAGGACTAGCGGGAGGCGAGCAGTACTTC; cdr3_aa: CASSDSGLAGGEQYF
j_call: TRBJ2-7; clone_size: -; v_call: TRBV19; d_call: -; cdr3_nt: TGTGCCAGCGCCCGGGGCCAGGGGCTATACGAGCAGTACTTC; cdr3_aa: CASARGQGLYEQYF
j_call: TRBJ2-1; clone_size: -; v_call: TRBV2; d_call: -; cdr3_nt: TGTGCCAGCAGGGAGGAGGGCGATGAGCAGTTCTTC; cdr3_aa: CASREEGDEQFF
j_call: TRBJ1-2; clone_size: -; v_call: TRBV4-2; d_call: -; cdr3_nt: TGTGCCAGCAGAGCCCAGCTCAGACAGGTAGCTAACTATGGCTACACCTTC; cdr3_aa: CASRAQLRQVANYGYTF
j_call: TRBJ2-2; clone_size: -; v_call: TRBV7-2; d_call: -; cdr3_nt: TGTGCCAGCAGCTTGGTGGGGCAGCTCACCGGGGAGCTGTTTTTT; cdr3_aa: CASSLVGQLTGELFF
j_call: TRBJ1-2; clone_size: -; v_call: TRBV2; d_call: -; cdr3_nt: TGTGCCAGCAGTTCGGATATCTATGGCTACACCTTC; cdr3_aa: CASSSDIYGYTF
j_call: TRBJ1-3; clone_size: many; v_call: TRBV6-1; d_call: -; cdr3_nt: TGTGCCAGCAGCAGCGATGCCCCCTCTGGAAACACCATATATTTT; cdr3_aa: CASSSDAPSGNTIYF
j_call: TRBJ2-7; clone_size: -; v_call: TRBV28; d_call: TRBD1; cdr3_nt: TGTGCCAGCAGTGTCACGGGACAGGGTCAACACGAGCAGTACTTC; cdr3_aa: CASSVTGQGQHEQYF
j_call: TRBJ2-7; clone_size: -; v_call: TRBV4-2; d_call: TRBD2; cdr3_nt: TGTGCCAGCAGCCCTGGACTAGCGGGAGACTACGAGCAGTACTTC; cdr3_aa: CASSPGLAGDYEQYF
j_call: TRBJ2-7; clone_size: -; v_call: TRBV29-1; d_call: -; cdr3_nt: TGCAGCGTTGAGGGAGAGTACGAGCAGTACTTC; cdr3_aa: CSVEGEYEQYF
j_call: TRBJ2-7; clone_size: -; v_call: TRBV4-1; d_call: TRBD2; cdr3_nt: TGCGCCAGCAGCCTTTCAGCGGGAGGGTTCTACGAGCAGTACTTC; cdr3_aa: CASSLSAGGFYEQYF